This T cell receptor beta chain stems from a study of T cells in localized non-small cell lung cancer. Generated by immunoSEQ multiplex PCR, the TCRdb table keeps only in-frame clones and is missing some. The sample holds around 55,000 clones, more than 75% seen once. CDR3 length: 17 residues. J was trimmed by 1 base and V by 0 bases; bases with no gene match: 4. The germline CDR1 and CDR2 sequences are SEHNR and FQNEAQ (reference sequence). The receptor was isolated from a female donor with stage II lung adenocarcinoma. The chain couples TRBV7-9 to TRBJ2-2; 8 bases agree with TRBD2. The specimen was PBMCs, collected before any cancer treatment. The CDR3: CASSLAGLAGNTGELFF. The CDR3 DNA reads TGTGCCAGCAGCTTAGCGGGCCTAGCGGGGAACACCGGGGAGCTGTTTTTT. The full variable domain, with the rest looked up from reference TRBV7-9 and TRBJ2-2, is DTGVSQNPRHKITKRGQNVTFRCDPISEHNRLYWYRQTLGQGPEFLTYFQNEAQLEKSRLLSDRFSAERPKGSFSTLEIQRTEQGDSAMYLCASSLAGLAGNTGELFFGEGSRLTVL.